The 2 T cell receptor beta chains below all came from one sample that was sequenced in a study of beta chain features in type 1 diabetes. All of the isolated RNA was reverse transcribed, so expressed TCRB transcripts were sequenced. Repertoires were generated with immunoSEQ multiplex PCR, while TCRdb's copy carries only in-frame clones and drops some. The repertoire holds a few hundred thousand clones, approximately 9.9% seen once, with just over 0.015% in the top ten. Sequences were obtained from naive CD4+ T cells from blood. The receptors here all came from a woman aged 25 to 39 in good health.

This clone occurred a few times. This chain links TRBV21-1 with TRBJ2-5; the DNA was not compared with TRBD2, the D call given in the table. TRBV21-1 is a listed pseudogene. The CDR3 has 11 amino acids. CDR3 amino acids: CAPYREETQYF. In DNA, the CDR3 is TGTGCCCCGTATCGGGAAGAGACCCAGTACTTC.

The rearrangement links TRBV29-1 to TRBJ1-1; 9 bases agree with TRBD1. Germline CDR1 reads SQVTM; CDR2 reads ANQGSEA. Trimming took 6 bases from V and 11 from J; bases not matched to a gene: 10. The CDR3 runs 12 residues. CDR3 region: CSVGQGNEWAFF. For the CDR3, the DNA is TGCAGCGTCGGACAGGGGAATGAATGGGCTTTCTTT.